The sequence of this TCR beta chain was determined in a study of OX40 agonist ivuxolimab in advanced cancers. Study overall: Patient treatment consisted of intravenous ivuxolimab administration every 2 weeks at 0.01 to 10 mg/kg. General study findings and limits: Blood T cells, both CD4+ and CD8+, expanded clonally by week 6 at 0.1 to 3.0 mg/kg. Clonal expansion among partial responders at 0.1-3.0 mg/kg ranked near the lowest. CD8+ T cells showed, on average, more clonal expansion than CD4+ cells.

CDR3 length equals 16 residues. Trimming pared 3 bases from V and 1 base from J, leaving 10 bases between. Germline CDR1 MNHNS, CDR2 SASEGT. Here immunoSEQ multiplex PCR was the method, and the copy in TCRdb shows in-frame clones only, minus some. Of about 58,000 clones in the sample, approximately 88% were seen once. Notes on this clone: Its antigen is unidentified.

This receptor was obtained from an adult with an advanced solid tumor such as melanoma, head and neck, liver or kidney cancer. The V call is TRBV6-1, the J call TRBJ2-6, with D possibly matching TRBD1 (6 bases). Sequences were derived from CD4+ or CD8+ T cells sorted from blood, sampled in a trial of the OX40 agonist ivuxolimab. DNA for the CDR3: TGTGCCAGCAGTGATGAGGGACAATCTGGGGCCAACGTCCTGACTTTC. Protein product: CASSDEGQSGANVLTF.